Below, 17 T cell receptor beta chains from the same sample are listed, as sequenced in a study of OX40 agonist ivuxolimab in advanced cancers. Assay used: immunoSEQ multiplex PCR; TCRdb lists only in-frame clones, some missing. The data contain about 120,000 clones, 85% to 95% of them singletons. Sequencing used CD4+ or CD8+ T cells sorted from blood, obtained in a trial of the OX40 agonist ivuxolimab. The receptors derive from an adult with an advanced solid tumor such as melanoma, head and neck, liver or kidney cancer.

A remark on this clone: The same CDR3 is also encoded by other DNA sequences in this sample. The chain joins TRBV5-6 to TRBJ1-6, with TRBD1 matching 10 bases. The CDR3 totals 17 residues. The germline CDR1 and CDR2 sequences are SGHDT and YYEEEE. V gave up 5 bases and J gave up 4 bases; unmatched junction bases: 9. The CDR3 loop reads CASSSSGTGVYNSPLHF. CDR3 DNA: TGTGCCAGCAGTTCCTCCGGGACAGGGGTTTATAATTCACCCCTCCACTTT.

The V call is TRBV28, the J call TRBJ2-3; the D gene could be TRBD1 or TRBD2 (5 bases each). Germline loops: CDR1 MDHEN, CDR2 SYDVKM. The CDR3 is made up of 14 amino acids. Trimming pared 2 bases from V and 8 bases from J, leaving 14 bases between. In DNA, the CDR3 is TGTGCCAGCAGTTTAGGGACCACACCTTTTACGCAGTATTTT. Protein: CASSLGTTPFTQYF. The full variable domain, its missing parts supplied by reference TRBV28 and TRBJ2-3, is DVKVTQSSRYLVKRTGEKVFLECVQDMDHENMFWYRQDPGLGLRLIYFSYDVKMKEKGDIPEGYSVSREKKERFSLILESASTNQTSMYLCASSLGTTPFTQYFGPGTRLTVL.

This chain uses TRBV19 with TRBJ1-6, with 9 bases fitting TRBD1. The CDR3 spans 14 residues. V gave up 8 bases and J gave up 9 bases; unmatched junction bases: 8. The germline V gene has CDR1 LNHDA and CDR2 SQIVND (reference sequence). The CDR3 reads CASHRGRTTSPLHF. Written as DNA, the CDR3 is TGTGCCAGTCACAGGGGGCGAACAACTTCACCCCTCCACTTT. The full variable domain, completed using reference TRBV19 and TRBJ1-6, is DGGITQSPKYLFRKEGQNVTLSCEQNLNHDAMYWYRQDPGQGLRLIYYSQIVNDFQKGDIAEGYSVSREKKESFPLTVTSAQKNPTAFYLCASHRGRTTSPLHFGNGTRLTVT.

This chain joins TRBV6-5 and TRBJ2-2; D is unclear. The V gene lost 2 bases and the J gene lost 10 bases, with 8 bases spanning the gap. Germline assignment: CDR1 MNHEY and CDR2 SVGAGI. The CDR3 extends over 12 amino acids. CDR3 loop: CASSYPREELFF. The CDR3 DNA follows: TGTGCCAGCAGTTACCCCCGTGAGGAGCTGTTTTTT.

This clone was counted only a few times. The chain joins TRBV2 to TRBJ1-1; D is ambiguous. Trimming took off 3 bases at V and 8 bases at J, with 13 bases between the two ends. From germline, CDR1 is SNHLY and CDR2 FYNNEI. This CDR3 spans 13 amino acids. The CDR3 loop is CASSEDLFREAFF. The CDR3 DNA reads as TGTGCCAGCAGTGAGGACCTTTTTAGGGAAGCTTTCTTT.

The rearrangement links TRBV2 to TRBJ1-1; D remains ambiguous. CDR3 length: 12 residues. V was cut by 6 bases and J by 7 bases, with 12 bases left in between. CDR1 is SNHLY and CDR2 is FYNNEI in the germline V gene. This CDR3 is CASSITEVEAFF. In DNA form, the CDR3 reads TGTGCCAGCAGCATAACGGAGGTTGAAGCTTTCTTT. The entire variable domain, with the rest obtained from reference TRBV2 and TRBJ1-1, is as follows: EPEVTQTPSHQVTQMGQEVILRCVPISNHLYFYWYRQILGQKVEFLVSFYNNEISEKSEIFDDQFSVERPDGSNFTLKIRSTKLEDSAMYFCASSITEVEAFFGQGTRLTVV.

This clone appeared once. The CDR3: CASRISTRSAFF. The CDR3 bases are TGTGCCAGCAGGATTTCGACCCGGTCGGCTTTCTTT. The rearrangement joins TRBV28 to TRBJ1-1; D remains ambiguous. Trimming removed 6 bases from V and 11 bases from J, with 16 bases in between. Germline V gene sequence: CDR1 MDHEN, CDR2 SYDVKM. CDR3 length equals 12 residues.

This chain links TRBV18 with TRBJ1-1; TRBD1 agrees at 11 bases. Trimming removed 6 bases from V and 1 base from J; junction bases left unmatched: 4. Germline CDR1 KGHSH, CDR2 LQKENI. The CDR3 consists of 15 residues. For the CDR3, the DNA is TGTGCCAGCTCTCGCGGACAGGGGGCGAACACTGAAGCTTTCTTT. Translated: CASSRGQGANTEAFF.

The chain carries TRBV7-9 and TRBJ1-4; TRBD1 agrees at 7 bases. Germline CDR1 reads SEHNR; CDR2 reads FQNEAQ (reference sequence). The CDR3 runs 15 residues. Trimming removed 2 bases from V and 8 bases from J; junction bases left unmatched: 8. CDR3 protein: CASSLQDRRNEKLFF. DNA of the CDR3: TGTGCCAGCAGCTTACAGGACAGGCGAAACGAAAAACTGTTTTTT.

The J gene is TRBJ2-1, the V gene TRBV7-9; D is ambiguous. There are 12 residues in the CDR3. Germline V gives CDR1 SEHNR, CDR2 FQNEAQ (reference sequence). V lost 5 bases to trimming and J lost 7 bases, with 9 bases between them. CDR3 loop: CASSVSRNEQFF. CDR3 nucleotides: TGTGCCAGCAGCGTAAGCCGGAATGAGCAGTTCTTC.

The V call is TRBV15, the J call TRBJ1-5, with a possible D match to TRBD1 (5 bases). CDR1 LNHNV and CDR2 YYDKDF come from the germline V gene (reference sequence). The V gene lost 4 bases and the J gene lost 7 bases, with 14 bases spanning the gap. The CDR3 consists of 14 residues. In DNA, the CDR3 is TGTGCCACCAGCAAGGGGTCCGGGGAACAGCCCCAGCATTTT. It yields the protein CATSKGSGEQPQHF.

The chain is built from TRBV6-6 and TRBJ2-1; 9 bases line up with TRBD2. The trim removed 6 bases at V and 11 bases at J, leaving 2 bases unmatched. The CDR3 sequence is 11 residues long. Germline values: CDR1 MNHNY, CDR2 SVGAGI (reference sequence). In nucleotides, the CDR3 is TGTGCCAGCAGGCTAGCGGGGAAGCAGTTCTTC. Protein sequence: CASRLAGKQFF.

This clone appeared a single time. CDR3 sequence reads: CASSLTSGSIEQYF. Here the CDR3 DNA reads TGTGCCAGCAGCTTAACTAGCGGGAGTATCGAGCAGTACTTC. The chain joins TRBV7-2 to TRBJ2-7; TRBD2 matches at 11 bases. Trimming took 2 bases from V and 6 from J; bases not matched to a gene: 3. The CDR3 loop spans 14 amino acids. Germline values: CDR1 SGHTA, CDR2 FQGNSA.

The chain has TRBV5-1 and TRBJ1-2; D is uncertain. CDR3 length: 14 residues. Trimming cost V 0 bases and J 0 bases, with 6 bases left between them. Germline-derived CDR1 and CDR2 are SGHRS and YFSETQ. The CDR3 DNA reads as TGCGCCAGCAGCTTGGAAGGAGCTAACTATGGCTACACCTTC. This encodes CASSLEGANYGYTF.

This chain connects TRBV5-6 to TRBJ1-5; a possible D gene is TRBD1 (5 bases). Germline CDR1 is SGHDT and CDR2 is YYEEEE. V was shortened by 2 bases and J by 1 base, with 13 bases between the two germline ends. The CDR3 covers 16 residues. The CDR3 bases are TGTGCCAGCAGCTTAAGGTATGGGGGGAGCAATCAGCCCCAGCATTTT. This gives the protein CASSLRYGGSNQPQHF. The full variable domain, its missing parts supplied by reference TRBV5-6 and TRBJ1-5, is DAGVTQSPTHLIKTRGQQVTLRCSPKSGHDTVSWYQQALGQGPQFIFQYYEEEERQRGNFPDRFSGHQFPNYSSELNVNALLLGDSALYLCASSLRYGGSNQPQHFGDGTRLSIL.

This chain connects TRBV9 to TRBJ2-1; unclear D gene. Germline V gene lookup returns CDR1 SGDLS and CDR2 YYNGEE. The CDR3 loop spans 16 amino acids. V shed 3 bases and J shed 0 bases, with 13 bases lying between them. The CDR3 loop reads CASSAWGGYSYNEQFF. The CDR3 bases are TGTGCCAGCAGCGCTTGGGGTGGGTACTCCTACAATGAGCAGTTCTTC.

The V call is TRBV7-9, the J call TRBJ1-1; D is unresolved. This CDR3 spans 14 amino acids. Trimming removed 3 bases at V and 1 base at J, with 9 bases between. CDR1 and CDR2 from the germline V gene are SEHNR and FQNEAQ (reference sequence). The CDR3: CASSFRQANTEAFF. The CDR3 nucleotides read TGTGCCAGCAGCTTCCGACAAGCGAACACTGAAGCTTTCTTT.